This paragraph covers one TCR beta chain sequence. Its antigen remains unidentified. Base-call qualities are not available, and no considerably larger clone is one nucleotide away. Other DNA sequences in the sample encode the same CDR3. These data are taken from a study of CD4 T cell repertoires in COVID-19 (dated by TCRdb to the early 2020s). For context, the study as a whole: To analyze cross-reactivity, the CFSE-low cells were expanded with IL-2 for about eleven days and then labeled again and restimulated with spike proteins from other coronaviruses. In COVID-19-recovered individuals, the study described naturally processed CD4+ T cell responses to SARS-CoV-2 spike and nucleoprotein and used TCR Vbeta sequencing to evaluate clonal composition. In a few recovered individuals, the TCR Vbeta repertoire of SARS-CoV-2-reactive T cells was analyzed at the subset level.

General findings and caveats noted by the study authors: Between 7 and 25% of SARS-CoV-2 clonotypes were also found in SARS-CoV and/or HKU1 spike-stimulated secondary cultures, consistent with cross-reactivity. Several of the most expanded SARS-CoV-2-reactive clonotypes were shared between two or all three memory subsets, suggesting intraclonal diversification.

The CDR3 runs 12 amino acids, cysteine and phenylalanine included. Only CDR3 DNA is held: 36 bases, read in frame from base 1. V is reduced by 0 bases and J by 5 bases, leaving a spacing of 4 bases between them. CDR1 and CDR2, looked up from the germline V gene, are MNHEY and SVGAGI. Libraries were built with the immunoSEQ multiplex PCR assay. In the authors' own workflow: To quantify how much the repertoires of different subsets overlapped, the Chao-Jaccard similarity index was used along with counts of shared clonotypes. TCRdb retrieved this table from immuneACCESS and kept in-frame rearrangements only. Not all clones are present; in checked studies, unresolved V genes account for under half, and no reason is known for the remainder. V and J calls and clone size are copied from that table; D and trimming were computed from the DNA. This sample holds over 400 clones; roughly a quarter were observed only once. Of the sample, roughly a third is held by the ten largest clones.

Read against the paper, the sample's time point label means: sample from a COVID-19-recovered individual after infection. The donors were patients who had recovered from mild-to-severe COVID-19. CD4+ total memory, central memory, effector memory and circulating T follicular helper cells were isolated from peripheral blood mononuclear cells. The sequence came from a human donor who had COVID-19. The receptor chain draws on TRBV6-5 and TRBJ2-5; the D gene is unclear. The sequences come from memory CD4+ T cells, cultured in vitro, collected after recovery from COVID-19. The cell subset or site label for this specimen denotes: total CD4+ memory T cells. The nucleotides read TGTGCCAGCAGTTACTCCAGGGAGACCCAGTACTTC. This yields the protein CASSYSRETQYF.